Reported below is one TCR beta chain. Its antigen remains unidentified. The data were produced by immunoSEQ multiplex PCR, yet TCRdb's version contains in-frame clones alone and is incomplete. The sample yields 110,000 to 150,000 clones, approximately 92% seen once. This sample was included in a study of T cell responses to AZD1222 COVID-19 vaccine. Study context: The analysis combined second doses at about 4 or about 12 weeks. Regarding the study as a whole: Targets within unmutated variant regions were reportedly found for nearly half of spike-specific TCRs. The donors showed a predominance of white British ancestry and of females, with possible underestimation of clonal diversity. Seropositivity was recorded at baseline in only 6 or 7 AZD1222 recipients.

The CDR3 loop spans 14 amino acids. Germline loops: CDR1 SEHNR, CDR2 FQNEAQ (reference sequence). Deletions cut 5 bases from V and 1 base from J, with 11 bases between. The TCR originated in an adult in good health. The sample consisted of peripheral blood, taken on day 0 of AZD1222 vaccination. V and J are TRBV7-9 and TRBJ1-1; perhaps TRBD1 as D (5 bases). The CDR3 DNA reads as TGTGCCAGCAGCCTCCCAGGGCAGAACACTGAAGCTTTCTTT. Amino acids: CASSLPGQNTEAFF.